These 14 T cell receptor beta chains were sequenced from one sample in a study of shared clonotypes between healthy human individuals. The table came from immunoSEQ multiplex PCR; TCRdb's copy has only in-frame clones and leaves some out. Of more than 400,000 clones in the sample, 95% to 97% were seen once. Sequencing used naive CD4+ T cells sorted from blood. Subset noted: CD45RA+ positively selected. These receptors all stem from a woman younger than 45 in good health.

This chain links TRBV5-1 with TRBJ1-2, with D unclear. The CDR3 runs 13 residues. The germline V and J ends were trimmed by 1 base and 6 bases, with 10 bases remaining between them. Germline CDR1 and CDR2: SGHRS and YFSETQ. The CDR3 nucleotides read TGCGCCAGCAGCTTGCGACCCGAGGATGGCTACACCTTC. This codes for CASSLRPEDGYTF.

The V and J genes are TRBV19 and TRBJ2-1, with TRBD2 matching over 11 bases. This CDR3 contains 17 residues. CDR1 is LNHDA, CDR2 SQIVND, per germline (reference sequence). Trimming removed 9 bases from V and 10 bases from J; junction bases left unmatched: 20. In DNA, the CDR3 is TGTGCCAGCCTACTAGCGGGAGTCTGGGGTACACCACGGGAGCAGTTCTTC. It codes for CASLLAGVWGTPREQFF.

The chain combines TRBV5-1 with TRBJ2-5, with 7 bases matching TRBD2. Germline assignment: CDR1 SGHRS and CDR2 YFSETQ. The CDR3 length is 15 residues. The V and J ends lost 0 bases and 4 bases, in that order; junction bases with no gene match: 6. Here the CDR3 reads CASSLALTSSETQYF. The CDR3, as DNA: TGCGCCAGCAGCTTGGCCCTGACTAGCTCAGAGACCCAGTACTTC.

The CDR3 nucleotides read TGTGCCACCTCCAGAACGGTTTTTGGTACTGAAGCTTTCTTT. Translating gives CATSRTVFGTEAFF. The chain couples TRBV28 to TRBJ1-1, with D unresolved. Trimming left V 10 bases short and J 5 bases short, with 20 bases between. The germline CDR1 and CDR2 sequences are MDHEN and SYDVKM. The CDR3 has 14 residues.

CDR3 sequence: CASSPRQGRAFF. In DNA, the CDR3 is TGTGCCAGCAGCCCGCGACAGGGTAGGGCTTTCTTT. The chain employs TRBV7-9 and TRBJ1-1; 7 bases match TRBD1. Losses at the gene ends were 5 bases for V and 11 bases for J; bases not matched to a gene: 8. This CDR3 has 12 residues. Germline V gene data show CDR1 as SEHNR and CDR2 as FQNEAQ (reference sequence).

This rearrangement joins TRBV5-1 to TRBJ2-2; TRBD2 agrees at 8 bases. Germline V lookup: CDR1 SGHRS, CDR2 YFSETQ. V shed 3 bases and J 6 bases; nucleotides not matched to a gene: 7. The CDR3 loop spans 15 amino acids. This CDR3 is CASSSGRASPGELFF. The CDR3 nucleotides are TGCGCCAGCAGCTCCGGGAGGGCCAGTCCCGGGGAGCTGTTTTTT.

This sequence joins TRBV27 and TRBJ2-7; the match to TRBD2 covers 14 bases. The germline V gene encodes CDR1 MNHEY and CDR2 SMNVEV (reference sequence). The length of the CDR3 is 19 residues. With 4 bases clipped from V and 3 bases from J, the junction kept 14 bases outside the gene matches. The CDR3: CASSSTPGLAGVLGYEQYF. DNA for the CDR3: TGTGCCAGCAGTTCGACACCGGGACTAGCGGGAGTCCTCGGCTACGAGCAGTACTTC.

V usage is TRBV6-5 and J usage is TRBJ2-3, with 7 bases fitting TRBD2. The CDR3 has 15 amino acids. V lost 8 bases, J lost 2 bases, and 10 bases stayed unmatched. Germline CDR1 and CDR2: MNHEY and SVGAGI. The DNA for the CDR3 is TGTGCCAGCCGTGGGAGGGGAATACACACAGATACGCAGTATTTT. Encoded protein: CASRGRGIHTDTQYF.

The chain has TRBV6-1 and TRBJ2-7; D may be TRBD1 or TRBD2 (5 bases each). Germline V lookup: CDR1 MNHNS, CDR2 SASEGT. V was cut by 1 base and J by 3 bases, with 13 bases left in between. The CDR3 sequence is 15 residues long. The CDR3: CASSEVLGPNYEQYF. The CDR3 DNA sequence: TGTGCCAGCAGTGAAGTTTTGGGACCAAACTACGAGCAGTACTTC.

This clone was recorded only once. The chain is built from TRBV27 and TRBJ2-3; 13 bases map to TRBD2. V dropped 6 bases and J dropped 5; count of bases not matched to a gene: 8. The length of the CDR3 is 16 residues. Per germline, CDR1 MNHEY and CDR2 SMNVEV (reference sequence). The CDR3 sequence: CASRPGLAGVGDTQYF. In DNA, the CDR3 is TGTGCCAGCAGACCAGGACTAGCGGGAGTAGGAGATACGCAGTATTTT.

The chain is built from TRBV28 and TRBJ2-7; D call uncertain. Germline CDR1 reads MDHEN; CDR2 reads SYDVKM. Between the trimmed V and J ends, which lost 11 bases and 3 bases, there was a span of 11 bases. CDR3 length equals 11 residues. CDR3 protein: CASGRHYEQYF. In DNA form, the CDR3 reads TGTGCCTCCGGACGGCACTACGAGCAGTACTTC.

The chain joins TRBV5-4 to TRBJ2-7; TRBD1 agrees at 9 bases. The CDR3 totals 14 residues. CDR1 SGHNT and CDR2 YYREEE come from the germline V gene (reference sequence). After removal of 0 bases from V and 4 bases from J, the junction contained 2 bases not matched to a gene. The CDR3 nucleotides are TGTGCCAGCAGCTTGGGGACAGGGGAGTACGAGCAGTACTTC. Translation: CASSLGTGEYEQYF.

The rearrangement uses TRBV2 and TRBJ1-1, with D perhaps TRBD1 (6 bases). The CDR3 runs to 15 residues. Between the trimmed V and J ends, which lost 7 bases and 3 bases, there was a span of 18 bases. The germline V gene has CDR1 SNHLY and CDR2 FYNNEI. The chain's CDR3 is CASTGVGGLDTEAFF. For the CDR3, the DNA is TGTGCCAGCACGGGTGTGGGGGGCTTAGACACTGAAGCTTTCTTT.

The rearrangement links TRBV19 to TRBJ2-7, with TRBD1 matching over 9 bases. The CDR3 extends over 15 amino acids. V gave up 1 base and J gave up 5 bases; unmatched junction bases: 6. The germline CDR1 and CDR2 sequences are LNHDA and SQIVND (reference sequence). The CDR3 protein is CASSIGGQGMHEQYF. Here the CDR3 DNA reads TGTGCCAGTAGTATAGGGGGACAGGGAATGCACGAGCAGTACTTC. The entire variable domain, with the rest obtained from reference TRBV19 and TRBJ2-7, is as follows: DGGITQSPKYLFRKEGQNVTLSCEQNLNHDAMYWYRQDPGQGLRLIYYSQIVNDFQKGDIAEGYSVSREKKESFPLTVTSAQKNPTAFYLCASSIGGQGMHEQYFGPGTRLTVT.